Listed below are T cell receptor beta chains from one sample, sequenced in a study of cytomegalovirus exposure and HLA in healthy donors. The protocol was immunoSEQ multiplex PCR, while the TCRdb copy is restricted to in-frame clones and leaves out a portion. The data hold about 150,000 clones, with roughly nine tenths observed a single time. Sequenced material: PBMCs. Receptors were obtained from a woman aged 18-35 years in good health and CMV-seropositive. The CDR3 runs from the conserved cysteine through the conserved F or W. Each record gives: V gene, clone size, D gene, J gene, CDR3 protein, CDR3 DNA. D genes are given only for firm matches. Clone sizes are given selectively: once, few, many, or a class where the clone is expanded.

TRBV6-5	NA	NA	TRBJ2-7	CASSYTGQGTHEQYF	TGTGCCAGCAGTTACACAGGGCAGGGGACCCACGAGCAGTACTTC
TRBV30	NA	TRBD1	TRBJ1-1	CAWAGQVATEAFF	TGTGCCTGGGCGGGACAGGTTGCCACTGAAGCTTTCTTT
TRBV2	NA	TRBD1	TRBJ2-7	CASRTGYEQYF	TGTGCCAGCAGGACAGGGTACGAGCAGTACTTC
TRBV7-2	NA	NA	TRBJ2-3	CASSDSTTDTQYF	TGTGCCAGCAGCGACAGTACAACAGATACGCAGTATTTT
TRBV27	NA	TRBD2	TRBJ2-7	CASSFLAGNYEQYF	TGTGCCAGCAGTTTCCTAGCGGGAAACTACGAGCAGTACTTC
TRBV28	NA	NA	TRBJ1-3	CASSFLVDSSGNTIYF	TGTGCCAGCAGTTTTTTGGTGGACAGCTCTGGAAACACCATATATTTT
TRBV28	NA	NA	TRBJ1-1	CASTILTGLVPEAFF	TGTGCCAGCACAATCCTAACAGGGTTAGTCCCTGAAGCTTTCTTT
TRBV25-1	few	NA	TRBJ2-7	CASSEYNEASYEQYF	TGTGCCAGCAGTGAATATAATGAGGCTTCCTACGAGCAGTACTTC
TRBV28	NA	NA	TRBJ1-4	CASSSPDSAEKLFF	TGTGCCAGCAGTTCCCCGGACAGTGCCGAAAAACTGTTTTTT
TRBV28	NA	NA	TRBJ2-2	CASSLTASATGELFF	TGTGCCAGCAGTTTAACGGCTAGCGCCACCGGGGAGCTGTTTTTT
TRBV9	NA	NA	TRBJ1-4	CASSPAGVVEKLFF	TGTGCCAGCAGCCCCGCAGGGGTTGTGGAAAAACTGTTTTTT
TRBV7-8	NA	NA	TRBJ2-1	CASSLPSQSSYNEQFF	TGTGCCAGCAGCTTACCTAGCCAGAGCTCCTACAATGAGCAGTTCTTC
TRBV28	NA	TRBD1	TRBJ2-4	CASSLIQGENIQYF	TGTGCCAGCAGTTTGATACAGGGGGAAAACATTCAGTACTTC
TRBV11-1	NA	NA	TRBJ1-3	CASSYAQDSGNTIYF	TGTGCCAGCAGCTACGCACAGGACTCTGGAAACACCATATATTTT
TRBV18	NA	NA	TRBJ2-3	CASSPPASTDTQYF	TGTGCCAGCTCACCGCCAGCCAGCACAGATACACAGTATTTT
TRBV6-5	NA	TRBD2	TRBJ2-7	CASSYGGRSYEQYF	TGTGCCAGCAGTTACGGCGGGAGAAGCTACGAGCAGTACTTC
TRBV9	NA	TRBD1	TRBJ2-2	CASSDRQGAGELFF	TGTGCCAGCAGCGACAGACAGGGCGCCGGGGAGCTGTTTTTT
TRBV29-1	NA	NA	TRBJ2-3	CSVEGQGSPDTQYF	TGCAGCGTTGAAGGGCAGGGTAGCCCAGATACGCAGTATTTT
TRBV7-6	NA	NA	TRBJ1-4	CASSLGTANNEKLFF	TGTGCCAGCAGCTTAGGGACAGCGAATAATGAAAAACTGTTTTTT
TRBV2	NA	TRBD1	TRBJ1-4	CASGTTGAYEKLFF	TGTGCCAGCGGAACAACAGGGGCCTATGAAAAACTGTTTTTT
TRBV19	NA	TRBD1	TRBJ2-2	CASSGTGGTGELFF	TGTGCCAGTTCCGGGACAGGGGGCACCGGGGAGCTGTTTTTT
TRBV4-1	NA	NA	TRBJ1-5	CASSQVGDSPTYQPQHF	TGCGCCAGCAGCCAAGTAGGAGACAGCCCGACTTATCAGCCCCAGCATTTT
TRBV19	NA	TRBD1	TRBJ2-2	CASSMGQSTGELFF	TGTGCCAGTAGTATGGGACAGAGCACCGGGGAGCTGTTTTTT
TRBV19	NA	NA	TRBJ2-3	CASSKERHTDTQYF	TGTGCCAGTAGTAAGGAAAGACACACAGATACGCAGTATTTT
TRBV5-1	NA	TRBD2	TRBJ2-3	CASSLVSSGTMTDTQYF	TGCGCCAGCAGCTTGGTCTCTAGCGGGACGATGACAGATACGCAGTATTTT
TRBV4-2	NA	NA	TRBJ1-5	CASSQEYRNNQPQHF	TGTGCCAGCAGCCAAGAGTACAGGAACAATCAGCCCCAGCATTTT